The clone carrying this T cell receptor beta chain has a count of ten or more. Its antigen is not identified. Individual cDNA molecules carried attached unique molecular identifiers. TCRdb re-called the 5' RACE reads through MiXCR, storing one row per CDR3 protein. The sample lists roughly 80,000 distinct CDR3 sequences; over 9% were seen once. This sample is drawn from a study of early T cells in non-severe SARS-CoV-2 infection. The wider study: Bulk RNA from unsorted whole blood was sequenced; chains were unpaired. General study findings and limits: The matching step, a VDJdb search, favored anti-spike CD8 responses and missed private and CD4 specificities.

Sequencing was carried out using whole blood. The TCR originated in an adult who was a healthcare worker with PCR-confirmed SARS-CoV-2 infection or an uninfected control (not recorded which).

The CDR3 spells CASSMRDLGYNEQFF. The CDR3 DNA reads as TGTGCCAGCAGTATGAGAGACCTAGGGTACAATGAGCAGTTCTTC. The rearrangement uses TRBV11-2 and TRBJ2-1; D gene uncertain. This CDR3 is built from 15 residues. Germline lookup yields CDR1 SGHAT and CDR2 FQNNGV. Trimming stripped 6 bases from V and 4 bases from J, with 16 bases between.